These T cell receptor beta chains were read from a single sample in a study of cytomegalovirus exposure and HLA in healthy donors. Only in-frame clones appear in the TCRdb table, and some are missing; sequencing was by immunoSEQ multiplex PCR. The sample has tens of thousands of clones, roughly 84% seen once. The material sequenced was PBMCs. These receptors all come from a woman under 30 in good health and CMV-seropositive. The CDR3 runs from the conserved cysteine through the conserved F or W. A D gene is named only where the DNA matches it firmly. Clone size is shown for a subset of rows, as once, few, many or a class of expanded clone.

CDR3aa: CASSSGTGATYGYTF
CDR3nt: TGCGCCAGCAGCTCTGGGACAGGGGCAACCTATGGCTACACCTTC
d_gene: TRBD1
j_gene: TRBJ1-2
abundance: .
v_gene: TRBV5-1

CDR3aa: CASSPWGGYYEQYF
CDR3nt: TGTGCCAGCAGCCCCTGGGGGGGGTACTACGAGCAGTACTTC
d_gene: TRBD2
j_gene: TRBJ2-7
abundance: few
v_gene: TRBV7-6

CDR3aa: CASTGQAGITEAFF
CDR3nt: TGTGCCAGCACCGGACAGGCGGGGATCACTGAAGCTTTCTTT
d_gene: TRBD1
j_gene: TRBJ1-1
abundance: .
v_gene: TRBV6-5

CDR3aa: CASVGGGPYNEQFF
CDR3nt: TGTGCCAGCGTTGGGGGGGGGCCCTACAATGAGCAGTTCTTC
d_gene: .
j_gene: TRBJ2-1
abundance: .
v_gene: TRBV6-5

CDR3aa: CAWSGAYEQYF
CDR3nt: TGTGCCTGGAGCGGGGCCTACGAGCAGTACTTC
d_gene: .
j_gene: TRBJ2-7
abundance: .
v_gene: TRBV30

CDR3aa: CASKSGGSYGELFF
CDR3nt: TGTGCCAGCAAATCGGGGGGGTCCTACGGGGAGCTGTTTTTT
d_gene: TRBD2
j_gene: TRBJ2-2
abundance: once
v_gene: TRBV28

CDR3aa: CASSSGQGAETEAFF
CDR3nt: TGTGCCAGCAGTTCCGGACAGGGGGCGGAGACTGAAGCTTTCTTT
d_gene: TRBD1
j_gene: TRBJ1-1
abundance: .
v_gene: TRBV27

CDR3aa: CASSFHGKEVTTEAFF
CDR3nt: TGTGCCAGCAGCTTCCACGGTAAGGAGGTGACCACTGAAGCTTTCTTT
d_gene: .
j_gene: TRBJ1-1
abundance: .
v_gene: TRBV7-7

CDR3aa: CASSSRGGTARGRGEQYF
CDR3nt: TGTGCCAGCAGCTCCAGAGGGGGGACGGCCAGGGGGCGAGGCGAGCAGTACTTC
d_gene: TRBD1
j_gene: TRBJ2-7
abundance: .
v_gene: TRBV7-9

CDR3aa: CASSQGGLGAYEQYF
CDR3nt: TGTGCCAGCAGCCAAGGGGGCCTAGGCGCCTACGAGCAGTACTTC
d_gene: TRBD1
j_gene: TRBJ2-7
abundance: .
v_gene: TRBV7-2

CDR3aa: CASSLDRGEGTQYF
CDR3nt: TGTGCCAGCAGCTTAGACAGGGGAGAAGGGACCCAGTACTTC
d_gene: TRBD1
j_gene: TRBJ2-5
abundance: .
v_gene: TRBV7-2

CDR3aa: CAWSTTSQGQPQHF
CDR3nt: TGTGCCTGGAGTACCACAAGTCAGGGCCAGCCCCAGCATTTT
d_gene: .
j_gene: TRBJ1-5
abundance: .
v_gene: TRBV30

CDR3aa: CASSFTRDQPQHF
CDR3nt: TGTGCCAGCAGTTTCACCCGGGATCAGCCCCAGCATTTT
d_gene: .
j_gene: TRBJ1-5
abundance: .
v_gene: TRBV6-5

CDR3aa: CATRREGNTEAFF
CDR3nt: TGTGCCACCCGGAGAGAGGGGAACACTGAAGCTTTCTTT
d_gene: .
j_gene: TRBJ1-1
abundance: once
v_gene: TRBV11-3

CDR3aa: CASSIGGNTEAFF
CDR3nt: TGTGCCAGTAGTATAGGAGGGAACACTGAAGCTTTCTTT
d_gene: .
j_gene: TRBJ1-1
abundance: few
v_gene: TRBV19

CDR3aa: CASRSLSGTTQNTIYF
CDR3nt: TGTGCCAGCCGTAGTTTGAGTGGGACAACCCAAAACACCATATATTTT
d_gene: .
j_gene: TRBJ1-3
abundance: .
v_gene: TRBV4-2

CDR3aa: CASASKGGASYNEQFF
CDR3nt: TGTGCCAGCGCCTCGAAGGGGGGGGCATCCTACAATGAGCAGTTCTTC
d_gene: .
j_gene: TRBJ2-1
abundance: once
v_gene: TRBV7-9

CDR3aa: CASSLYSEQYF
CDR3nt: TGTGCCAGCAGCTTATATTCCGAGCAGTACTTC
d_gene: .
j_gene: TRBJ2-7
abundance: .
v_gene: TRBV11-2

CDR3aa: CATRGGANEKLFF
CDR3nt: TGTGCCACCAGAGGAGGGGCTAATGAAAAACTGTTTTTT
d_gene: .
j_gene: TRBJ1-4
abundance: .
v_gene: TRBV10-3

CDR3aa: CASRLQGFYNEQFF
CDR3nt: TGTGCCAGCAGGTTACAGGGGTTTTACAATGAGCAGTTCTTC
d_gene: TRBD1
j_gene: TRBJ2-1
abundance: .
v_gene: TRBV28

CDR3aa: CASSFSSPNYGYTF
CDR3nt: TGTGCCAGCAGCTTCTCGAGTCCTAACTATGGCTACACCTTC
d_gene: .
j_gene: TRBJ1-2
abundance: once
v_gene: TRBV5-6

CDR3aa: CASKGIYTNYGYTF
CDR3nt: TGTGCCAGCAAGGGGATCTACACTAACTATGGCTACACCTTC
d_gene: .
j_gene: TRBJ1-2
abundance: .
v_gene: TRBV2

CDR3aa: CASSNPRLNTGELFF
CDR3nt: TGTGCCAGCTCAAATCCCAGGCTGAACACCGGGGAGCTGTTTTTT
d_gene: .
j_gene: TRBJ2-2
abundance: once
v_gene: TRBV11-3

CDR3aa: CASSPGRGGYTGELFF
CDR3nt: TGTGCCAGCAGCCCCGGGAGGGGGGGGTACACCGGGGAGCTGTTTTTT
d_gene: TRBD2
j_gene: TRBJ2-2
abundance: once
v_gene: TRBV27

CDR3aa: CASNPTPGSNQPQHF
CDR3nt: TGTGCCAGCAACCCTACACCAGGGAGCAATCAGCCCCAGCATTTT
d_gene: .
j_gene: TRBJ1-5
abundance: .
v_gene: TRBV5-5

CDR3aa: CAWSVQGAGEQYF
CDR3nt: TGTGCCTGGAGTGTGCAGGGGGCTGGAGAGCAGTACTTC
d_gene: TRBD1
j_gene: TRBJ2-7
abundance: .
v_gene: TRBV30

CDR3aa: CASSPATELYGYTF
CDR3nt: TGTGCCAGCTCACCAGCGACAGAGCTATATGGCTACACCTTC
d_gene: .
j_gene: TRBJ1-2
abundance: few
v_gene: TRBV18

CDR3aa: CASSLATGKNTEAFF
CDR3nt: TGTGCCAGCAGCTTAGCCACAGGGAAGAACACTGAAGCTTTCTTT
d_gene: .
j_gene: TRBJ1-1
abundance: .
v_gene: TRBV7-9

CDR3aa: CASSPIEGGAYEQYF
CDR3nt: TGCGCCAGCAGTCCCATCGAAGGGGGCGCGTACGAGCAGTACTTC
d_gene: TRBD1
j_gene: TRBJ2-7
abundance: once
v_gene: TRBV4-1

CDR3aa: CSVEAGGPHSGANVLTF
CDR3nt: TGCAGCGTTGAAGCAGGGGGCCCGCACTCTGGGGCCAACGTCCTGACTTTC
d_gene: TRBD1
j_gene: TRBJ2-6
abundance: .
v_gene: TRBV29-1

CDR3aa: CASSLAGGLYEQYF
CDR3nt: TGTGCCAGCAGCTTGGCCGGAGGGCTCTACGAGCAGTACTTC
d_gene: .
j_gene: TRBJ2-7
abundance: .
v_gene: TRBV5-5

CDR3aa: CASSHRTSGRNEQFF
CDR3nt: TGTGCCAGCAGCCACAGGACTAGCGGGCGCAATGAGCAGTTCTTC
d_gene: TRBD2
j_gene: TRBJ2-1
abundance: .
v_gene: TRBV11-2

CDR3aa: CASSLYGSGGNYEQYF
CDR3nt: TGTGCCAGCAGTTTATACGGTAGCGGGGGAAACTACGAGCAGTACTTC
d_gene: TRBD2
j_gene: TRBJ2-7
abundance: .
v_gene: TRBV27

CDR3aa: CASSQVTGRANTGELFF
CDR3nt: TGCGCCAGCAGCCAAGTCACAGGGCGCGCGAACACCGGGGAGCTGTTTTTT
d_gene: .
j_gene: TRBJ2-2
abundance: once
v_gene: TRBV4-3

CDR3aa: CASRGSSSFADTQYF
CDR3nt: TGTGCCAGCAGAGGGTCTAGCTCCTTTGCAGATACGCAGTATTTT
d_gene: .
j_gene: TRBJ2-3
abundance: .
v_gene: TRBV6-4

CDR3aa: CASSAGTVYQETQYF
CDR3nt: TGTGCCAGCAGTGCCGGGACTGTGTACCAAGAGACCCAGTACTTC
d_gene: .
j_gene: TRBJ2-5
abundance: .
v_gene: TRBV27

CDR3aa: CAWSRNRGTDTQYF
CDR3nt: TGTGCCTGGAGTAGGAACAGGGGCACAGATACGCAGTATTTT
d_gene: .
j_gene: TRBJ2-3
abundance: .
v_gene: TRBV30

CDR3aa: CASRRTGDGTYNEQFF
CDR3nt: TGTGCCAGCAGACGGACAGGGGACGGGACCTACAATGAGCAGTTCTTC
d_gene: TRBD1
j_gene: TRBJ2-1
abundance: .
v_gene: TRBV2

CDR3aa: CASSPAGRDTEAFF
CDR3nt: TGTGCCAGCAGTCCGGCAGGGCGCGACACTGAAGCTTTCTTT
d_gene: .
j_gene: TRBJ1-1
abundance: .
v_gene: TRBV6-1

CDR3aa: CASSTRTGNEKLFF
CDR3nt: TGTGCCAGCAGTACCCGGACAGGGAATGAAAAACTGTTTTTT
d_gene: TRBD1
j_gene: TRBJ1-4
abundance: .
v_gene: TRBV9

CDR3aa: CASSQVPTGVGYEQYF
CDR3nt: TGCGCCAGCAGCCAAGTGCCAACGGGGGTGGGCTACGAGCAGTACTTC
d_gene: .
j_gene: TRBJ2-7
abundance: .
v_gene: TRBV4-1